Below, one T cell receptor beta chain is given with its context. Germline values: CDR1 MNHEY, CDR2 SVGEGT. The CDR3 length is 11 residues. Trimming removed 5 bases from V and 7 bases from J, with 5 bases in between. Produced via immunoSEQ multiplex PCR; TCRdb's table is partial and in-frame only. Here the sample spans approximately 86,000 clones, over 80% being singletons. This entry belongs to a study of blood T cell repertoires in COVID-19. This TCR derives from a middle-aged man with acute or convalescent COVID-19. The genes are TRBV6-2 or TRBV6-3 and TRBJ1-4; D remains unclear. The sample consisted of peripheral blood. CDR3 in amino acids: CASSSGEKLFF. The CDR3 DNA sequence: TGTGCCAGCAGTAGCGGTGAAAAACTGTTTTTT.